Sequencing of this TCR beta chain was carried out in a study of Ad26.COV2.S vaccination and SARS-CoV-2 variants. Findings of the study overall: The breadth of spike-specific CD8+ and CD4+ T cell responses after vaccination was reportedly substantial. Breadth and depth estimates from TCRs may understate total T cell responses. The placebo group had lower spike-specific TCR breadth than the vaccine recipients did. It was found that vaccine and placebo recipients had similar non-spike TCR breadth.

On this clone: Its antigen remains unidentified.

Sequenced by immunoSEQ multiplex PCR; TCRdb stores in-frame clones only, minus some. The profile shows fewer than 150,000 clones, about nine tenths of them singletons. The receptor was isolated from a human donor who had recovered from COVID-19. The sample was peripheral blood, taken after recovery from COVID-19.

The CDR3 DNA is TGTGCCAGCAGCTTTGGCAGGGAAGAAAACACCATATATTTT. It is translated as CASSFGREENTIYF. The chain is built from TRBV11-2 and TRBJ1-3, with D possibly matching TRBD1 (5 bases). This CDR3 region has 14 residues. Trimming shortened V by 3 bases and J by 6 bases, and 12 bases separated the two germline ends. Germline V gene data show CDR1 as SGHAT and CDR2 as FQNNGV.